This entry lists 15 T cell receptor beta chains sequenced from one sample in a study of regulatory T cells in long-lasting Graves disease. Time point noted: newly diagnosed GD, antithyroid drugs for less than 3 months. Scientists built the TCR library using RNA that was extracted from PBMCs. Arm-PCR with iRepertoire HTBI primers amplified the CDR3 regions for these TCR beta libraries. TCRdb fed the multiplex PCR reads into MiXCR, producing one record per CDR3 protein. The data contain roughly 360,000 distinct CDR3 sequences, about an eighth of them singletons. These data are also associated with another study on T cells in Graves' hyperthyroidism and ophthalmopathy.

The sequenced sample was peripheral blood mononuclear cells (PBMCs), obtained at new diagnosis, from a patient treated with antithyroid drugs. These receptors all come from a woman between 18 and 29 years old with Graves disease.

Many counts were recorded for this clonotype. The chain is built from TRBV27 and TRBJ2-7; TRBD1 matches 7 bases. The germline CDR1 and CDR2 sequences are MNHEY and SMNVEV (reference sequence). The CDR3 runs to 14 residues. The J segment lost 4 bases and the V segment lost 2 bases, leaving 5 bases of the junction unmatched. This chain's CDR3 is CASSLRGLRYEQYF. CDR3 nucleotide sequence: TGTGCCAGCAGTTTAAGGGGGCTAAGGTACGAGCAGTACTTC.

A few counts support this clonotype. CDR3 sequence reads: CASSTRDSYLEAFF. CDR3 DNA sequence: TGTGCCAGCAGCACACGAGACAGTTACCTTGAAGCTTTCTTT. The J gene is TRBJ1-1, the V gene TRBV3-1; possible D gene TRBD1, 5 bases. Trimming took 5 bases from V and 7 from J, leaving 17 bases between them. Germline loops: CDR1 LGHDT, CDR2 YNNKEL (reference sequence). The CDR3 is made up of 14 amino acids.

The rearrangement joins TRBV12-3 or TRBV12-4 to TRBJ2-7; D possibly uses TRBD1 or TRBD2 (5 bases each). Trimming took 6 bases from V and 3 from J, leaving 15 bases between them. The CDR3 runs to 14 residues. The DNA of the CDR3 is TGTGCCAGCAGCGTAACCGGGACGATCTACGAGCAGTACTTC. Translation gives CASSVTGTIYEQYF.

The sample holds many counts of this clonotype. The rearrangement joins TRBV9 to TRBJ2-2; the D gene could be TRBD1 or TRBD2 (5 bases each). CDR1 is SGDLS, CDR2 YYNGEE, per germline. V was cut by 1 base and J by 3 bases, with 22 bases left in between. CDR3 length: 19 amino acids. CDR3 nucleotides: TGTGCCAGCAGCGTATTGAAAAGCCCCGGGACGGGCTACACCGGGGAGCTGTTTTTT. Its protein is CASSVLKSPGTGYTGELFF.

In its sample, this clonotype was seen many times. The rearrangement links TRBV20-1 to TRBJ2-3; 8 positions agree with TRBD1. The CDR3 loop spans 14 amino acids. J gave up 3 bases and V 6 bases, and 8 bases lay outside the gene matches. Germline CDR1 is DFQATT and CDR2 is SNEGSKA (reference sequence). CDR3 sequence (DNA): TGCAGTGCAGGCCGCAGGGGGCCAACAGATACGCAGTATTTT. Its translation is CSAGRRGPTDTQYF.

Note on this clonotype: With only one base between it and a far larger clone, this is likely a read error. The CDR3 DNA follows: TGTGCCAGCAGCCTCCTCACGACAGGGGATGAGCAGTACTTC. Translated, it gives CASSLLTTGDEQYF. The chain has TRBV7-2 and TRBJ2-7; 8 nucleotides line up with TRBD1. Germline lookup yields CDR1 SGHTA and CDR2 FQGNSA. The CDR3 spans 14 residues. J was trimmed by 7 bases and V by 5 bases; bases with no gene match: 10. The whole variable domain, filled in from reference TRBV7-2 and TRBJ2-7, reads GAGVSQSPSNKVTEKGKDVELRCDPISGHTALYWYRQSLGQGLEFLIYFQGNSAPDKSGLPSDRFSAERTGGSVSTLTIQRTQQEDSAVYLCASSLLTTGDEQYFGPGTRLTVT.

Many counts were recorded for this clonotype. The rearrangement joins TRBV20-1 to TRBJ2-3; 11 bases agree with TRBD2. V gave up 4 bases and J gave up 3 bases; unmatched junction bases: 6. The CDR3 length is 15 residues. Looked up from germline, CDR1 is DFQATT and CDR2 is SNEGSKA (reference sequence). CDR3 residues: CSAIPASGRTDTQYF. The CDR3 nucleotides are TGCAGTGCTATCCCAGCTAGCGGGAGGACAGATACGCAGTATTTT.

The J gene is TRBJ2-5, the V gene TRBV9; TRBD1 aligns across 7 bases. The CDR3 length is 15 residues. The junction had 7 bases not matched to a gene; V was cut back by 0 bases and J by 5 bases. Looked up from germline, CDR1 is SGDLS and CDR2 is YYNGEE. This chain's CDR3 is CASSVEGGDWETQYF. The DNA of the CDR3 is TGTGCCAGCAGCGTAGAAGGGGGCGACTGGGAGACCCAGTACTTC.

This clonotype was counted at least ten times. This chain uses TRBV5-6 with TRBJ2-2; either TRBD1 or TRBD2 may supply D (6 bases each). In germline, CDR1 is SGHDT, CDR2 YYEEEE. The CDR3 has 14 amino acids. Trimming left V 4 bases short and J 5 bases short, with 12 bases between. CDR3 loop: CASSERGETGELFF. The CDR3 bases are TGTGCCAGCAGCGAGAGGGGGGAAACCGGGGAGCTGTTTTTT.

The V gene is TRBV4-3, the J gene TRBJ2-2, with a weak D call TRBD2 (6 bases). V lost 4 bases and J 7 bases, leaving 13 bases between the germline ends. CDR3 size: 14 residues. Germline CDR1 reads LGHNA; CDR2 reads YSLEER. In nucleotides, the CDR3 is TGCGCCAGCAGCCGTCTATCCGGGGGCGGGGAGCTGTTTTTT. It yields the protein CASSRLSGGGELFF.

This clonotype was observed a few times. The J gene is TRBJ2-7, the V gene TRBV7-2; D is undetermined. The CDR3 extends over 12 amino acids. Germline V gives CDR1 SGHTA, CDR2 FQGNSA. Trimming left V 5 bases short and J 7 bases short, with 12 bases between. The CDR3 region has the DNA TGTGCCAGCAGCCTCCTAACCCGTGAGCAGTACTTC. Protein sequence: CASSLLTREQYF.

This clonotype was seen many times. V and J are TRBV20-1 and TRBJ1-2; D uncertain. This CDR3 has 14 amino acids. V gave up 0 bases and J gave up 4 bases, with 12 bases separating them. Germline V gene data show CDR1 as DFQATT and CDR2 as SNEGSKA (reference sequence). The CDR3 reads CSAREGREVYGYTF. DNA of the CDR3: TGCAGTGCTAGAGAGGGGAGGGAGGTCTATGGCTACACCTTC.

About this clonotype itself: A single base separates this from a much larger clone, so it may be a read error. V is TRBV6-1 and J is TRBJ2-7; 8 bases map to TRBD1. Germline CDR1 MNHNS, CDR2 SASEGT. This CDR3 is built from 16 residues. CDR3 DNA sequence: TGTGTCAGCAACTACGGGACACCGGGACAGGCTTACGAGCAGTACTTC. It translates to CVSNYGTPGQAYEQYF.

At least ten counts were recorded for this clonotype. The chain uses TRBV20-1 and TRBJ1-1, with D hard to call. Germline V gene sequence: CDR1 DFQATT, CDR2 SNEGSKA (reference sequence). V was cut by 8 bases and J by 2 bases, with 9 bases left in between. CDR3 length: 11 amino acids. CDR3 amino acids: CSSGENTEAFF. The CDR3 DNA reads TGCAGTTCCGGGGAAAACACTGAAGCTTTCTTT.

This clonotype was seen a handful of times. The chain recombines TRBV5-6 with TRBJ1-5; perhaps TRBD1 as D (5 bases). Deletions cut 0 bases from V and 2 bases from J, with 12 bases between. The CDR3 contains 16 residues. Germline loops: CDR1 SGHDT, CDR2 YYEEEE. CDR3: CASSLAWGKGNQPQHF. The DNA for the CDR3 is TGTGCCAGCAGCTTGGCCTGGGGGAAAGGCAATCAGCCCCAGCATTTT.